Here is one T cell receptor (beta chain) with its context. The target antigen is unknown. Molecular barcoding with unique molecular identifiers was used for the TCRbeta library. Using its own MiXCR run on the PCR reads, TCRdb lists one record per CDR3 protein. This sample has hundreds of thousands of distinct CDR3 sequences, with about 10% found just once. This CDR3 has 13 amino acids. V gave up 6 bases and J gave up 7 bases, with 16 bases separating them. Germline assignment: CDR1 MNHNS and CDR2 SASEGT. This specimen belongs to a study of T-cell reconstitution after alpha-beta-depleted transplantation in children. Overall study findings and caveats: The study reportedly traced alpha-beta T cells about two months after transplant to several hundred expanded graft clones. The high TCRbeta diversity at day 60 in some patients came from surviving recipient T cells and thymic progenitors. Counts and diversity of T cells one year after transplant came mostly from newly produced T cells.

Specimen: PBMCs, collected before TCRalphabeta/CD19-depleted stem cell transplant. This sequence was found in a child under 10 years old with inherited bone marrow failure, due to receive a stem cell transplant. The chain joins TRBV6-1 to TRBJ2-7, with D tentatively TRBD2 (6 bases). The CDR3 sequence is CASSVGGPGEQYF. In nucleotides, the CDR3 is TGTGCCAGCAGCGTGGGAGGCCCTGGGGAGCAGTACTTC.